The 7 T cell receptor beta chains given below trace back to one sample, sequenced in a study of T cells in women clearing cervical HPV infection. The assay was immunoSEQ multiplex PCR, and TCRdb's table has in-frame clones only and misses some. Its table records about 32,000 clones. Sequenced: blood buffy coat. The receptors were gathered from a woman between 18 and 75 years old with a cervical HPV16 infection that either progressed to CIN3+ or cleared (not recorded which).

For this clone: The read ends 3 residues early relative to the CDR3; the germline J gene fills the gap. The chain joins TRBV5-5 to TRBJ2-1, with D hard to call. V gave up 1 base and J gave up 4 bases, with 12 bases separating them. From germline, CDR1 is SGHKS and CDR2 YYEKEE (reference sequence). The CDR3 has 15 amino acids. CDR3 sequence reads: CASSLMITAYNEQFF. The part of the CDR3 DNA that was read is TGTGCCAGCAGCTTGATGATAACAGCTTACAATGAG.

Details on this clone: The read terminates 3 residues before the CDR3 end, so the remaining end is supplied by the germline J gene. Other DNA variants within this sample encode the same CDR3. This chain joins TRBV18 and TRBJ2-3; D not certain. CDR1 and CDR2 (germline): KGHSH, LQKENI. Trimming left V 3 bases short and J 8 bases short, with 12 bases between. CDR3 length equals 13 residues. The chain's CDR3 is CASSPPASGTQYF. Incomplete CDR3 DNA: TGTGCCAGCTCACCGCCGGCTAGTGGTACG.

Note on this clone: From the germline J gene comes the end of the CDR3, since the read stops 3 residues before it. The V gene is TRBV2, the J gene TRBJ1-4, with TRBD1 matching over 8 bases. The V and J ends lost 6 bases and 0 bases, in that order; junction bases with no gene match: 9. Germline V gene sequence: CDR1 SNHLY, CDR2 FYNNEI. The CDR3 covers 17 residues. CDR3: CASRDRQGYATNEKLFF. The part of the CDR3 DNA that was read is TGTGCCAGCAGGGACCGACAGGGGTATGCAACTAATGAAAAA.

As for this clone: The CDR3 extends 3 residues past the end of the read, so its final part is completed from the germline J gene. This chain connects TRBV2 to TRBJ1-2, with TRBD1 as a possible D gene (6 bases). The V end was cut by 2 bases, the J end by 7 bases, with 14 bases between. CDR1 SNHLY and CDR2 FYNNEI come from the germline V gene. The CDR3 consists of 14 residues. The CDR3 DNA, read in part, is TGTGCCAGCAGTGAAAGGACCAGGGGTCTTGGC. This sequence encodes CASSERTRGLG. The whole CDR3 protein is CASSERTRGLGYTF.

As for this clone: Read coverage stops 3 residues before the CDR3 terminus; the germline J gene supplies the remainder. V gene TRBV20-1 combines with J gene TRBJ1-5; D not certain. The germline V gene encodes CDR1 DFQATT and CDR2 SNEGSKA (reference sequence). The ends were cut back, 5 bases at V and 0 bases at J, with 11 bases in the middle. This CDR3 contains 14 residues. Incomplete CDR3 DNA: TGCAGTGCTTCGCCGGGTTATAGCAATCAGCCC. Its translation is CSASPGYSNQP. The CDR3 in its entirety is CSASPGYSNQPQHF.

As for this clone: The read ends 3 residues shy of where the CDR3 ends; the end is completed using the germline J gene. This sequence joins TRBV7-9 and TRBJ1-1; the D is unclear. The V and J ends lost 5 bases and 3 bases respectively, with 13 bases between them. The V gene's germline CDR1 is SEHNR and CDR2 FQNEAQ (reference sequence). This CDR3 has 14 amino acids. The CDR3 spells CASSPTVGDTEAFF. The part of the CDR3 DNA that was read is TGTGCCAGCAGCCCCACGGTCGGGGACACTGAA.

Comments on this clone: The read halts 3 residues ahead of the CDR3 end, with the missing end drawn from the germline J gene. The genes are TRBV18 and TRBJ1-3; 7 bases are shared with TRBD1. V trimming: 3 bases; J trimming: 0 bases; junction bases outside the gene matches: 2. Germline V gene lookup returns CDR1 KGHSH and CDR2 LQKENI. The CDR3 totals 15 residues. This CDR3 reads CASSPGTVSGNTIYF. The DNA read from the CDR3 is TGTGCCAGCTCACCTGGGACAGTCTCTGGAAACACC.